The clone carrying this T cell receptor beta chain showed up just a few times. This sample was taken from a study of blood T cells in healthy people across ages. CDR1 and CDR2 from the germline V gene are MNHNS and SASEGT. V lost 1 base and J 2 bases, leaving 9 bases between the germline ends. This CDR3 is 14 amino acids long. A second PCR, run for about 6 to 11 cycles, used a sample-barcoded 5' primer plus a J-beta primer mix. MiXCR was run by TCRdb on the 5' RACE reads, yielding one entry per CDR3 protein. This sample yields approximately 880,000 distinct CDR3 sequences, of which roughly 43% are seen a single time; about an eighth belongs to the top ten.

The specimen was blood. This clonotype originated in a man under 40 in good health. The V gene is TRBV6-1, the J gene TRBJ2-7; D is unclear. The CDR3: CASSEGGGTYEQYF. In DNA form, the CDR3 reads TGTGCCAGCAGTGAAGGGGGTGGTACCTACGAGCAGTACTTC.